This TCR beta chain was sequenced for a study of regulatory T cells in long-lasting Graves disease. Study results and limitations: TRBV28, TRBJ1-2 and TRBJ2-5 emerged as the favored segments in persistent disease.

As for time point: newly diagnosed GD, antithyroid drugs for less than 3 months. Isolated PBMC RNA provided the starting material for the TCR library. In regard to this clonotype: The antigen is not known.

CDR3 length equals 15 residues. The V and J ends lost 1 base and 7 bases, in that order; junction bases with no gene match: 5. CDR1 is SGHRS, CDR2 YFSETQ, per germline. Library construction for TCR beta used iRepertoire HTBI primers and Arm-PCR of CDR3 regions. TCRdb used MiXCR to reprocess the multiplex PCR reads, holding one entry per CDR3 protein. Here the sample spans 360,000 or so distinct CDR3 sequences, 12% being singletons. This sample was shared with a second study, whose subject was T cells in Graves' hyperthyroidism and ophthalmopathy. That paper notes: For ophthalmopathy, model prediction preceded onset by a median about 6.2 months.

The chain is built from TRBV5-1 and TRBJ2-2; the match to TRBD2 covers 9 bases. The sequence was obtained from a woman aged 18 to 35 with Graves disease. The sequencing used peripheral blood mononuclear cells (PBMCs), collected at new diagnosis, from a patient treated with antithyroid drugs. The CDR3 sequence is CASSLSSGEVGELFF. The CDR3 DNA is TGCGCCAGCAGCTTGTCTAGCGGGGAGGTCGGGGAGCTGTTTTTT.